Listed here is a single T cell receptor (beta chain). The antigen is undetermined. Sequencing was performed with immunoSEQ multiplex PCR; in TCRdb, only in-frame clones are kept and a portion is missing. The sample has under 70,000 clones; 80% to 85% are singletons. The data stem from a study of T cell responses to AZD1222 COVID-19 vaccine. On the study more broadly: Recipients boosted at about 4 weeks or about 12 weeks are pooled. Points from the study as a whole: Reportedly, nearly half the spike-specific TCRs target unmutated variant regions. Clonal diversity may have been underestimated, and the donors were mostly white British, with more females than males.

The CDR3 consists of 12 residues. Trimming removed 8 bases from V and 6 bases from J, with 14 bases in between. The chain links TRBV12-3 or TRBV12-4 to TRBJ2-7; the D is unclear. Here the sequenced sample was peripheral blood, taken on day 0 of AZD1222 vaccination. The sequence derives from an adult in good health. Written as DNA, the CDR3 is TGTGCCAGCGGATGGCCTTCCCGCGAGCAGTACTTC. This gives the protein CASGWPSREQYF.